A single sample gave rise to the 5 T cell receptor beta chains below, sequenced in a study of molecular identifiers for immune sequencing clone quantification. MiXCR, run by TCRdb on the PCR reads, gives a single entry per CDR3 protein. The repertoire has fewer than 75,000 distinct CDR3 sequences, around a sixth of them found once; the top ten carry under 1.5%. Sequencing was performed on naive CD8+ T cells from blood, with Jurkat cell RNA spiked in. Subset indicated: FACS-sorted CD8+CD4-CCR7+CD45RA+ naive T cells. All receptors come from a human donor in good health. Some libraries in this study had Jurkat cell RNA spiked in.

In its sample, this clonotype was seen a few times. A much larger clone lies one base from this, so it may be a read error. The gene calls are TRBV20-1 and TRBJ2-2, with D perhaps matching TRBD1 (5 bases). The CDR3 is 15 residues long. CDR1 and CDR2 (germline): DFQATT, SNEGSKA (reference sequence). The DNA of the CDR3 is TGCAGTGCTGGAGATGTAACAGGAATAACCGGGGAGCTGTTTTTT. It yields the protein CSAGDVTGITGELFF.

This clonotype was seen more than once but under ten times. A read error may explain this, as a much larger clone is one base away. The chain is built from TRBV3-1 and TRBJ2-7; D not resolved. V lost 0 bases and J 2 bases, leaving 8 bases between the germline ends. Looked up from germline, CDR1 is LGHDT and CDR2 is YNNKEL (reference sequence). The CDR3 is made up of 14 amino acids. CDR3 nucleotides: TGTGCCAGCAGCCAAGACTATCTCACCTACGAGCAGTACTTC. It translates to CASSQDYLTYEQYF.

Of note for this clonotype: Mismatch with germline at one junction end may stem from a read error. The chain recombines TRBV11-2 with TRBJ1-2, with 11 nucleotides matching TRBD1. The CDR3 is made up of 17 amino acids. The germline V gene has CDR1 SGHAT and CDR2 FQNNGV. The CDR3 bases are TGTGCCAGCAGCTTCGGCCGGACAGGGGGCATCAACTATGGCTACGCCTTC. This sequence encodes CASSFGRTGGINYGYAF.

There are many counts of this clonotype. The rearrangement links TRBV29-1 to TRBJ1-2, with a weak D call TRBD1 (6 bases). The CDR3 consists of 16 residues. V lost 0 bases and J 4 bases, leaving 18 bases between the germline ends. CDR1 and CDR2 (germline): SQVTM, ANQGSEA. CDR3 nucleotides: TGCAGCGTTGAAGATCAGGGGAATGAGAGGAGCTATGGCTACACCTTC. The encoded protein is CSVEDQGNERSYGYTF. Drawing the rest from reference TRBV29-1 and TRBJ1-2, the complete variable domain is SAVISQKPSRDICQRGTSLTIQCQVDSQVTMMFWYRQQPGQSLTLIATANQGSEATYESGFVIDKFPISRPNLTFSTLTVSNMSPEDSSIYLCSVEDQGNERSYGYTFGSGTRLTVV.

Concerning this clonotype itself: It may be a read error: a sequence one base away is much more abundant. The chain joins TRBV7-6 to TRBJ2-5; TRBD1 agrees at 7 bases. Germline-derived CDR1 and CDR2 are SGHVS and FNYEAQ. The CDR3 consists of 16 residues. This CDR3 reads CASSPRQGHIQEPQYF. Written as DNA, the CDR3 is TGTGCCAGCAGCCCTCGACAGGGCCACATTCAAGAGCCCCAGTACTTC.